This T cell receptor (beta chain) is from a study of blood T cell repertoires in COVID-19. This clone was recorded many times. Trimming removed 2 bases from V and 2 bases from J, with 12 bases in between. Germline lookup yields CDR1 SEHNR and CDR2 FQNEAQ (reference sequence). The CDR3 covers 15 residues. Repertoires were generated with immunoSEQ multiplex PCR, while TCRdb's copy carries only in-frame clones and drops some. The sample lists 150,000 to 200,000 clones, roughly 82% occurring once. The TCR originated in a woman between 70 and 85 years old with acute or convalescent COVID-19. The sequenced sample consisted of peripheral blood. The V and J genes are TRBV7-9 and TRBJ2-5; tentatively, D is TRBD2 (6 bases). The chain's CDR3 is CASSLMPRGQETQYF. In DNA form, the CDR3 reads TGTGCCAGCAGCTTAATGCCGCGGGGACAAGAGACCCAGTACTTC.